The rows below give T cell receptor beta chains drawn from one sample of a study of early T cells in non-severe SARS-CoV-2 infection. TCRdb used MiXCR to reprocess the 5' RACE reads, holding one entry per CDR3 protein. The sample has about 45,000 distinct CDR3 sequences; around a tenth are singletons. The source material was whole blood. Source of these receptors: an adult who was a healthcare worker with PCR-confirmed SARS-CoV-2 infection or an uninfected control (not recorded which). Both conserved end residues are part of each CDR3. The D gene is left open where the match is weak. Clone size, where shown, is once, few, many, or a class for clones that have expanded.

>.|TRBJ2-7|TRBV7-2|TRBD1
TGTGCCAGCAGCGTATTTGGGACAGGGGCCTACGAGCAGTACTTC
CASSVFGTGAYEQYF
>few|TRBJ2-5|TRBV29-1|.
TGCAGCGTTGTGAGGGCCCAGACCCAGTACTTC
CSVVRAQTQYF
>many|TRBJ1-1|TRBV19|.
TGTGCCAGTCGGGGACCCGGTGGCACTGAAGCTTTCTTT
CASRGPGGTEAFF
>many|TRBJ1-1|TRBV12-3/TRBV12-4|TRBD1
TGTGCCAGCAGTTCCAGGGGGGGCACTGAAGCTTTCTTT
CASSSRGGTEAFF
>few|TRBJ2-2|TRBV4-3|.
TGCGCCAGCAGCCAGCTAATCTGGGGAACCGGGGAGCTGTTTTTT
CASSQLIWGTGELFF
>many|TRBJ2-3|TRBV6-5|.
TGTGCCAGCAGTTACTCGATCAACCGCGCAGATACGCAGTATTTT
CASSYSINRADTQYF
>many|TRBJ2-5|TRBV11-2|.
TGTGCCAGCAGCGTAAACCTCGAAGAGACCCAGTACTTC
CASSVNLEETQYF
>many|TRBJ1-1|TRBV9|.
TGTGCCAGCAGCGTAGGTCTGTCGACTGAAGCTTTCTTT
CASSVGLSTEAFF
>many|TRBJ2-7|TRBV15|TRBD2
TGTGCCACCAGCAGAGGAGCGGGATCGAACGAGCAGTACTTC
CATSRGAGSNEQYF
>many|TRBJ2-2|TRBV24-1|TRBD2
TGTGCCACCAGTGATCCTCCAATGGGAGGGTGGACCGGGGAGCTGTTTTTT
CATSDPPMGGWTGELFF
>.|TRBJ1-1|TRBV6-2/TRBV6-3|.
TGTGCCAGCAGTTACTTCGGGAACACTGAAGCTTTCTTT
CASSYFGNTEAFF
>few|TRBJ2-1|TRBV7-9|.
TGTGCCAGCAGCACATACAATGAGCAGTTCTTC
CASSTYNEQFF
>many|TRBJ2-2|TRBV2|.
TGTGCCATAATGGGGCGGGCGAACACCGGGGAGCTGTTTTTT
CAIMGRANTGELFF